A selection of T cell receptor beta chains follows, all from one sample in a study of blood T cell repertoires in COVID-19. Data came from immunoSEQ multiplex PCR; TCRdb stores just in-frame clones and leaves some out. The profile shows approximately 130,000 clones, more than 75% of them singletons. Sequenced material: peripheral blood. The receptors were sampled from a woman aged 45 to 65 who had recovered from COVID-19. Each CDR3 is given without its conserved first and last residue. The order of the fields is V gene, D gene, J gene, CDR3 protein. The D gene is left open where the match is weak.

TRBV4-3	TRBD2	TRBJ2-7	ASSQEAGGPASEQY
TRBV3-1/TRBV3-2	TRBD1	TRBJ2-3	ASSPGTGSTDTQY
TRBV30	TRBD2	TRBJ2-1	AWSQAGGPGSKF
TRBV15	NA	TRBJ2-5	ATSIRGTETQY
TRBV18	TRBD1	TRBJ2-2	ASSPPRSGGKSGELF
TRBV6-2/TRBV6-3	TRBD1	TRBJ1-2	ASSLLPGQGDYGYT
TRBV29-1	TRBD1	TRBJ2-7	SVGTGFIRYEQY
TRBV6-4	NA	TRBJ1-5	ASSEGGGNQPQH
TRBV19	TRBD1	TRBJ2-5	ASSLGTGEETQY
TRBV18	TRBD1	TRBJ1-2	ASSPQRTGEYGYT
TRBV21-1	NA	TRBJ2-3	ASSKVEDTDTQY
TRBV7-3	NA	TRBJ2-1	ASSPHGNEQF
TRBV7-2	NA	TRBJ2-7	ASSLPPGQGGYEQY
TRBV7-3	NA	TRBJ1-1	ASSLGRNTEAF
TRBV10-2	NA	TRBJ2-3	ASSESRRTDTQY
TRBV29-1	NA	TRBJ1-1	SVFPGEAF
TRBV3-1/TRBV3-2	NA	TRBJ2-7	ASMGGASSYEQY
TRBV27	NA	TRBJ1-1	ASRRKSNTEAF
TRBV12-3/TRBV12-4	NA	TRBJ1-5	ASRANSNQPQH
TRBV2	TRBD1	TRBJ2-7	ASSEGGVRGSYEQY
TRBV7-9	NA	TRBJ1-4	ASSLGSSNEKLF
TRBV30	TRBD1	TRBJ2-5	AWSGGTGETQY
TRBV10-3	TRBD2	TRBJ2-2	AIRSLAGGPPGELF
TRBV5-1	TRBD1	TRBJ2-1	ASSPNRDRDYNEQF
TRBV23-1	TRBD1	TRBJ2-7	ASSQSFRDRPYEQY
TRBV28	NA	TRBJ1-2	ASPSLDRTGGYGYT
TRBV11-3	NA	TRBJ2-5	ASRFREETQY
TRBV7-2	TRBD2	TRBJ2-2	ASSSVRGGPGELF